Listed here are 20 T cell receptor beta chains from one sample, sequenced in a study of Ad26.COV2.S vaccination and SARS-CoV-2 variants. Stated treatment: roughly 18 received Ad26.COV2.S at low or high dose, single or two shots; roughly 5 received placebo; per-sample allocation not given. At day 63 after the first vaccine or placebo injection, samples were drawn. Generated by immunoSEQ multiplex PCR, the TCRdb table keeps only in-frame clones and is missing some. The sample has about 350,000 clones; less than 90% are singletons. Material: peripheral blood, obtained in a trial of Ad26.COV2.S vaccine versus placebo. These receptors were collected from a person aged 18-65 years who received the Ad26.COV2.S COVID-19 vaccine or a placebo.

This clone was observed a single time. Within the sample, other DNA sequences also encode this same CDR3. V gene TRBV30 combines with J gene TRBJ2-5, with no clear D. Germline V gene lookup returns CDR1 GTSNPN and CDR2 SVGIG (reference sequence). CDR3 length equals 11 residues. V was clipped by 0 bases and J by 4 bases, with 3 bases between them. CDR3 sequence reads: CAWSVRETQYF. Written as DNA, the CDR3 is TGTGCCTGGAGTGTACGAGAGACCCAGTACTTC.

The CDR3 is CASSRAGANEKLFF. The CDR3 DNA is TGTGCCAGCAGCCGGGCAGGGGCGAATGAAAAACTGTTTTTT. The V gene is TRBV5-8, the J gene TRBJ1-4, with TRBD1 as a possible D gene (6 bases). This CDR3 contains 14 residues. Per the germline V gene, CDR1 is SGHTS and CDR2 is YDEGEE. The V end lost 4 bases, the J end lost 5 bases, and 12 bases lay between the germline ends.

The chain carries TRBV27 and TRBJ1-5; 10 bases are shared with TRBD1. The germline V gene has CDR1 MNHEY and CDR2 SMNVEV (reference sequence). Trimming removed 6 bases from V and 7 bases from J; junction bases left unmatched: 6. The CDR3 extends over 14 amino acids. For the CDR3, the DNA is TGTGCCAGCAGCCCCCGGGACAGGGGCCAGCCCCAGCATTTT. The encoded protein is CASSPRDRGQPQHF.

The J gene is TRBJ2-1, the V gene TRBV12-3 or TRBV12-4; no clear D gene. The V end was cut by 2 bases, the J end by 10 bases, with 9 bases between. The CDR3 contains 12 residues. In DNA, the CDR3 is TGTGCCAGCAGTTTAAACGCCGAGGAGCAGTTCTTC. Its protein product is CASSLNAEEQFF.

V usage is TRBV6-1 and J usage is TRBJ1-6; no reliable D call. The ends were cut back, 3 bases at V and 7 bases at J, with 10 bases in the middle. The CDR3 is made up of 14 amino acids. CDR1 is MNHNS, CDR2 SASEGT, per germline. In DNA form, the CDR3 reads TGTGCCAGCAGTGATGTTATGAAGAATTCACCCCTCCACTTT. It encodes CASSDVMKNSPLHF.

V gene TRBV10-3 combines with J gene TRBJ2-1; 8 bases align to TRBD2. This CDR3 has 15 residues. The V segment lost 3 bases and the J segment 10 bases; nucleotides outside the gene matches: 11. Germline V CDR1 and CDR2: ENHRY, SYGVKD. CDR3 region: CAISDLREALIEQFF. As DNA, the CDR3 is TGTGCCATCAGTGACTTGCGGGAGGCCCTCATAGAGCAGTTCTTC.

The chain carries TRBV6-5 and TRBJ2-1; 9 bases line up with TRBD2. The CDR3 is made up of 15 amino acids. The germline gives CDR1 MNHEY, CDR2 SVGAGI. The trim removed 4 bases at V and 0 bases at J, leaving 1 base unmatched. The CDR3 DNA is TGTGCCAGCAGTTGGACTAGCGACTCCTACAATGAGCAGTTCTTC. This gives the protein CASSWTSDSYNEQFF.

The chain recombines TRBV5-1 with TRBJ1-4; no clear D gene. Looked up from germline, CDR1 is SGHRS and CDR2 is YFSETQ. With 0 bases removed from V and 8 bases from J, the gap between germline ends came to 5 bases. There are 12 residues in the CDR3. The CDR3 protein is CASSLGGEKLFF. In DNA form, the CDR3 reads TGCGCCAGCAGCTTGGGAGGGGAAAAACTGTTTTTT.

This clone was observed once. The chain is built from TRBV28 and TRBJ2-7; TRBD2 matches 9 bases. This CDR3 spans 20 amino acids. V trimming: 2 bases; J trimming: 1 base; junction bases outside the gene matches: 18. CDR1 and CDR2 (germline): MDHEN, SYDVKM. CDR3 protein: CASSLTLSLTETSGSYEQYF. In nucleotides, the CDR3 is TGTGCCAGCAGTTTAACACTCTCTCTCACGGAGACTAGCGGATCCTACGAGCAGTACTTC.

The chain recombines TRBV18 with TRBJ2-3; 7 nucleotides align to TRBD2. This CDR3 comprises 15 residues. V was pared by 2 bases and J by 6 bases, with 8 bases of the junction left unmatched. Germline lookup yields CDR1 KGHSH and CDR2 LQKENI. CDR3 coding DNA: TGTGCCAGCTCACCAAGACTAGCAATCACCGATACGCAGTATTTT. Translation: CASSPRLAITDTQYF.

CDR3 amino acids: CASRRSGAKNIQYF. CDR3 nucleotides: TGTGCCAGCAGACGTTCAGGAGCCAAAAACATTCAGTACTTC. The chain is built from TRBV5-6 and TRBJ2-4; D gene unclear. CDR3 length equals 14 residues. Trimming removed 5 bases from V and 0 bases from J, with 9 bases in between. Germline loops: CDR1 SGHDT, CDR2 YYEEEE.

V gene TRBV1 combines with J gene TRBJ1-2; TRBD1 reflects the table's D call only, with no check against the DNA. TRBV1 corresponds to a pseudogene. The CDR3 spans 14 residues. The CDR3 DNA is TGCACCAGCAGCCAGACAGGGAAGTACTATGGCTACACCTTC. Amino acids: CTSSQTGKYYGYTF.

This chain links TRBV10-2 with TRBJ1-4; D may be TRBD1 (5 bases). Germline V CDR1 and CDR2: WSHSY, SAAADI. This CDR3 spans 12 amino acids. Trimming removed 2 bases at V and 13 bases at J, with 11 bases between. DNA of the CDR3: TGCGCCAGCAGTGAGATCGGGGGGGGACTGTTTTTT. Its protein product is CASSEIGGGLFF.

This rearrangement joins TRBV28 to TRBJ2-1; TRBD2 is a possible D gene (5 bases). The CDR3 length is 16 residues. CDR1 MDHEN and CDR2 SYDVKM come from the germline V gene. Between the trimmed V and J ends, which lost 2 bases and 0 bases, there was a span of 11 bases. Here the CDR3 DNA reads TGTGCCAGCAGTTTAAGGTGGGAGAGCTCCTACAATGAGCAGTTCTTC. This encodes CASSLRWESSYNEQFF.

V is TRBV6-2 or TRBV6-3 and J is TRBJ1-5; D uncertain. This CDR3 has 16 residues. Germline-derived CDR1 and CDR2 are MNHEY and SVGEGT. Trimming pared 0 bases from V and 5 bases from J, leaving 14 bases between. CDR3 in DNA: TGTGCCAGCAGTTACTCGAGACCCCGGGGAGATCAGCCCCAGCATTTT. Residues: CASSYSRPRGDQPQHF.

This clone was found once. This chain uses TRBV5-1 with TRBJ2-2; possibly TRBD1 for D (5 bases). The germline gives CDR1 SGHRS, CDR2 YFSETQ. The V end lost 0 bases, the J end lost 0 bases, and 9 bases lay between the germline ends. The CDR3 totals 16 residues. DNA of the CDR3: TGCGCCAGCAGCTTGGACAGGATTGCGAACACCGGGGAGCTGTTTTTT. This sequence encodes CASSLDRIANTGELFF.

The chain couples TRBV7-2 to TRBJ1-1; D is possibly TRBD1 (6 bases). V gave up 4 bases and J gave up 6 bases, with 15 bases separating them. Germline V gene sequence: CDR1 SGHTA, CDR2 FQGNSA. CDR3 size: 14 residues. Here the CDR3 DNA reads TGTGCCAGCAGCTACGGCACAGGGTTTTCTGAAGCTTTCTTT. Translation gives CASSYGTGFSEAFF.

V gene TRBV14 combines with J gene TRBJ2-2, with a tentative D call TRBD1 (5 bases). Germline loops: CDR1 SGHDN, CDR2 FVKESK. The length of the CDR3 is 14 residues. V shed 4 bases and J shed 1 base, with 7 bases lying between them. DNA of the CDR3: TGTGCCAGCAGCCGTAGGGGGAACACCGGGGAGCTGTTTTTT. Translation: CASSRRGNTGELFF.

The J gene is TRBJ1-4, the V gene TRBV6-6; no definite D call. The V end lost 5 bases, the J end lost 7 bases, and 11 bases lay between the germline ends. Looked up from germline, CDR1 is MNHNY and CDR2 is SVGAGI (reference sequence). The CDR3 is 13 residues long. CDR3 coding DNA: TGTGCCAGCAGTCCAATTATCGGTGAAAAACTGTTTTTT. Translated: CASSPIIGEKLFF.

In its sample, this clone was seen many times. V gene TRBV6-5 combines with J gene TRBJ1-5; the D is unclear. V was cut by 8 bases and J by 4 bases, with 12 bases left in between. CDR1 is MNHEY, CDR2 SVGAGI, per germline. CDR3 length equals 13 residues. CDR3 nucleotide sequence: TGTGCCAGCTGCTCAACCTTGAATCAGCCCCAGCATTTT. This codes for CASCSTLNQPQHF.